This T cell receptor (beta chain) is from a study of CXCR3-negative and CXCR3-positive naive CD8 T cells. 5' RACE with UMI labels generated the TRB cDNA libraries. Reprocessing the 5' RACE reads, TCRdb reports a single entry for every CDR3 protein and omits DNA. In total, the table holds some 39,000 distinct CDR3 sequences. The CDR3 runs 17 residues. The germline gives CDR1 SGHTA, CDR2 FQGNSA. Sorting yielded triplicates of about 280,000 cells for each CD8+ T cell subset. Comments on this clonotype: Its antigen is still unknown.

The study, taken as a whole, reports: Naive CXCR3-positive cells had TRB CDR3s more hydrophobic than those of CXCR3-negative naive cells. Diversity was high in both naive subsets and much lower in memory cells.

Sequenced input: naive CXCR3- CD8+ T cells from blood. The subset here: CD45RO-CCR7+CD27+CD95- naive CD8+ T cells lacking CXCR3 (TNR3-). This TCR came from a human donor in good health. Some clones in this sample may be carry-over from other donors' samples. The rearrangement links TRBV7-2 to TRBJ2-3; TCRdb names TRBD2, which stays unverified in the absence of DNA. CDR3 residues: CASSLGLAGGPEDTQYF.